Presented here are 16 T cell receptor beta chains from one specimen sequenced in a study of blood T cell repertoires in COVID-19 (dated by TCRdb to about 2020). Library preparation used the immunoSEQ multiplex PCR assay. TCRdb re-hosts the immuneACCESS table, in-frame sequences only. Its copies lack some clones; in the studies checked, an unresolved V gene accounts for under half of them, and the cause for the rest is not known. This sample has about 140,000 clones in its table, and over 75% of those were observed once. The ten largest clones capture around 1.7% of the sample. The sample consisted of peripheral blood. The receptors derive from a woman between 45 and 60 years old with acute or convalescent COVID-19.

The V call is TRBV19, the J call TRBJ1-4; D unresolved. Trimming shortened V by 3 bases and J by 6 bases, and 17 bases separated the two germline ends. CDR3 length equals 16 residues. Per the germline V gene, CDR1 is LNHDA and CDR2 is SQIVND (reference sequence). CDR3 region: CASSISPQANDEKLFF. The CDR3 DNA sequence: TGTGCCAGTAGTATCAGTCCGCAGGCCAACGATGAAAAACTGTTTTTT.

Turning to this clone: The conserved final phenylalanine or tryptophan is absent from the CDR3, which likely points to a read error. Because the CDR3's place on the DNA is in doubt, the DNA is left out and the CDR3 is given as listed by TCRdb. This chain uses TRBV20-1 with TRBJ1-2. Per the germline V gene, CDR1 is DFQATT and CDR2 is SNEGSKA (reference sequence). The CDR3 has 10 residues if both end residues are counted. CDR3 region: CSAEDSSSLL.

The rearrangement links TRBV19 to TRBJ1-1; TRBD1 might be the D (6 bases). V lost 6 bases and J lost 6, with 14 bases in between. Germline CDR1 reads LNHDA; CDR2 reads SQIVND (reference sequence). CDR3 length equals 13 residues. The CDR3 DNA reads TGTGCCAGTAGAAAATCTGGGGGCGCTGAAGCTTTCTTT. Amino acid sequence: CASRKSGGAEAFF.

The DNA of the CDR3 is TGTGCCAGCAGCTTACTCTCGAGGAGCAATCAGCCCCAGCATTTT. It encodes CASSLLSRSNQPQHF. The V and J genes are TRBV7-8 and TRBJ1-5; the D is unclear. Germline V gives CDR1 SGHVS, CDR2 FQNEAQ. The CDR3 sequence is 15 residues long. V shed 2 bases and J shed 1 base, with 9 bases lying between them. Based on the CDR3 plus reference TRBV7-8 and TRBJ1-5, the full variable domain is GAGVSQSPRYKVAKRGQDVALRCDPISGHVSLFWYQQALGQGPEFLTYFQNEAQLDKSGLPSDRFFAERPEGSVSTLKIQRTQQEDSAVYLCASSLLSRSNQPQHFGDGTRLSIL.

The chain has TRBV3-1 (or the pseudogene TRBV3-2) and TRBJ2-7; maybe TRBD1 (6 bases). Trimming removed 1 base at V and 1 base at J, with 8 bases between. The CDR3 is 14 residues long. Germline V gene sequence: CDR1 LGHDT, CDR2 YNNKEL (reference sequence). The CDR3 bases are TGTGCCAGCAGCCAAGGGACAGAATCCTACGAGCAGTACTTC. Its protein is CASSQGTESYEQYF.

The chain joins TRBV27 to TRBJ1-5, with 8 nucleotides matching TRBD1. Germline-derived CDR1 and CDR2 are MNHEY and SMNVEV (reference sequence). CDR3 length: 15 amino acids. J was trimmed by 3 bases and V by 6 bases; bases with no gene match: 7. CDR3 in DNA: TGTGCCAGCAGAACCCGACAGGGGTACAATCAGCCCCAGCATTTT. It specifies CASRTRQGYNQPQHF.

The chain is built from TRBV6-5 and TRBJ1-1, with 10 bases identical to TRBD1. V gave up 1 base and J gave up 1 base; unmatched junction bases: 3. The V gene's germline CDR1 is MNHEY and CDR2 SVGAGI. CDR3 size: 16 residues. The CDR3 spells CASSYWTGGGNTEAFF. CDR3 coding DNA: TGTGCCAGCAGTTACTGGACAGGGGGGGGGAACACTGAAGCTTTCTTT.

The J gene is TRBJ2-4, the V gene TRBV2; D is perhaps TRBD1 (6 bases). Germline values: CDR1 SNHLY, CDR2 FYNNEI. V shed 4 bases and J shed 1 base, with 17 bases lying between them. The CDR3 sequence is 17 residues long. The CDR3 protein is CASSAGAGVEAKNIQYF. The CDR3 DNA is TGTGCCAGCAGTGCAGGGGCCGGGGTGGAGGCCAAAAACATTCAGTACTTC.

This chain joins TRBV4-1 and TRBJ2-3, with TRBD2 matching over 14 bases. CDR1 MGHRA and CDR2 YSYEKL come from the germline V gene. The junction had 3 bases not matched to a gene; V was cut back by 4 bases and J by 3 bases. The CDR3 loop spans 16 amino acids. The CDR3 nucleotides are TGCGCCAGCAGCCCGGGACTAGCGGGGGTTACAGATACGCAGTATTTT. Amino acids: CASSPGLAGVTDTQYF.

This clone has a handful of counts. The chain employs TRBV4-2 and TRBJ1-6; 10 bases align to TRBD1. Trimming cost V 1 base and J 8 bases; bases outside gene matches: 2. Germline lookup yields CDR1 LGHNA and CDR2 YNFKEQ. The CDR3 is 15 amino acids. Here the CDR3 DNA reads TGTGCCAGCAGCCAAGCGACAGGGGGCGATTCACCCCTCCACTTT. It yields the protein CASSQATGGDSPLHF.

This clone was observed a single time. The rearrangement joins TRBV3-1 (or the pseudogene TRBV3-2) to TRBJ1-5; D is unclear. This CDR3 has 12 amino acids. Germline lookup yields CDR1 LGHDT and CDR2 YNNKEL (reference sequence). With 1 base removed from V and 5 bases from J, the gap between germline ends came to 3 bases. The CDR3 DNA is TGTGCCAGCAGCCAAGTAGATCAGCCCCAGCATTTT. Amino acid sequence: CASSQVDQPQHF.

The CDR3 DNA reads TGTGCCAGCAGACATCTCCCGGGACAGGGAGTAGATACGCAGTATTTT. The encoded protein is CASRHLPGQGVDTQYF. The chain combines TRBV28 with TRBJ2-3; TRBD1 agrees at 9 bases. The trim removed 6 bases at V and 5 bases at J, leaving 12 bases unmatched. Germline CDR1 and CDR2: MDHEN and SYDVKM. This CDR3 is built from 16 residues.

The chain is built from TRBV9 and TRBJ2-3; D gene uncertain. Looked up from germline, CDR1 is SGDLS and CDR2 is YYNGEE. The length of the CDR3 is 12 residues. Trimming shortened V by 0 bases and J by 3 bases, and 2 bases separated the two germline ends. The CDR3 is CASSVATDTQYF. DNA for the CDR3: TGTGCCAGCAGCGTAGCGACAGATACGCAGTATTTT.

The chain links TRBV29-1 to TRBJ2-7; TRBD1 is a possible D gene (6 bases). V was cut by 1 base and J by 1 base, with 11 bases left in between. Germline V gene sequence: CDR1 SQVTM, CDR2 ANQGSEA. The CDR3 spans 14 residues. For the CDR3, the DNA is TGCAGCGTTGAAGTGGCAGGGGTGTCCTACGAGCAGTACTTC. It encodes CSVEVAGVSYEQYF.

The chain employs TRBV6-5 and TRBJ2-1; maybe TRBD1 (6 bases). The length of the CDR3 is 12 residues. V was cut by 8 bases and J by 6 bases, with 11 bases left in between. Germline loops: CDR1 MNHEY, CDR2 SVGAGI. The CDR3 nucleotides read TGTGCCAGCGCCAGGGGACGCAATGAGCAGTTCTTC. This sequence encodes CASARGRNEQFF.

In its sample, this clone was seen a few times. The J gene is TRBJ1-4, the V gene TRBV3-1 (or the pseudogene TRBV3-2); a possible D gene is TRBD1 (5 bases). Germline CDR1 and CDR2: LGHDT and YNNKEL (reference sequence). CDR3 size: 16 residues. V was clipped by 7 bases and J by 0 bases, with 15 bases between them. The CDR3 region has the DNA TGTGCCAGCACCCATGGTGCAGGGTCAACTAATGAAAAACTGTTTTTT. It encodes CASTHGAGSTNEKLFF.